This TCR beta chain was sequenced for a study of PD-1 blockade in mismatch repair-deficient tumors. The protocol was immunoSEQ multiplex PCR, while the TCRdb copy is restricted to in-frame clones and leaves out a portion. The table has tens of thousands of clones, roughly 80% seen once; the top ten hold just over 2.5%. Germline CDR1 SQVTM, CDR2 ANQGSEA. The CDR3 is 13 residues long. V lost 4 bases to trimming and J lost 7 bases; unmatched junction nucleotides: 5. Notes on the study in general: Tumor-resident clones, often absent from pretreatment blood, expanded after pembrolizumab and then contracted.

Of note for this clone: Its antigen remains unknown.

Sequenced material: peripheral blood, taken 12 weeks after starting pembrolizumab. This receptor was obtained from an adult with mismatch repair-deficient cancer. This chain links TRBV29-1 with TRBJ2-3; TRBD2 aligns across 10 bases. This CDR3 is CSVVLTSGNTQYF. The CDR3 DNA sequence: TGCAGCGTTGTGCTCACTAGCGGGAATACGCAGTATTTT.